This TCR beta chain was sequenced in a study of early T cells in non-severe SARS-CoV-2 infection. At least ten counts were recorded for this clonotype. One entry per CDR3 protein results from TCRdb running MiXCR on the 5' RACE reads. Of around 52,000 distinct CDR3 sequences listed, roughly 13% were seen once; the top ten hold 2.5% to 3%. This receptor was obtained from an adult who was a healthcare worker with PCR-confirmed SARS-CoV-2 infection or an uninfected control (not recorded which). The sample was whole blood.

The CDR3 DNA is TGTGCCAGCAGTGAGGGGATTGGCGGCTACACCTTC. Encoded protein: CASSEGIGGYTF. The genes are TRBV6-1 and TRBJ1-2; D uncertain. The CDR3 has 12 residues. Germline lookup yields CDR1 MNHNS and CDR2 SASEGT. V lost 3 bases to trimming and J lost 8 bases, with 10 bases between them.